The 28 T cell receptor beta chains below come from one sample, sequenced in a study of T cells after yellow fever vaccination (dated by TCRdb to the late 2010s). The method was 5' RACE. The data were produced on an Illumina NovaSeq 6000. The raw public reads went through TCRdb reprocessing: fastp at Q25, MiXCR clone calling, in-frame beta chains kept. Identical CDR3 proteins give one entry, which carries the most common genes and DNA. This sample is represented by some 160,000 distinct CDR3 sequences; around 9.7% of them were singletons. The biggest ten clones account for roughly a third of the sample. The sample's treatment or condition label is to be understood as: live attenuated yellow fever vaccine strain. The source material was CD8+ T cells sorted from PBMCs, sampled 45 days after the yellow fever booster vaccination. The origin of the receptors is a man younger than 35 who received the YFV17D yellow fever vaccine.

The table lists this clonotype with a few counts. This rearrangement joins TRBV7-2 to TRBJ2-3; 9 positions agree with TRBD2. CDR1 and CDR2 (germline): SGHTA, FQGNSA. The CDR3 runs to 16 residues. The V and J ends lost 2 bases and 4 bases, in that order; junction bases with no gene match: 7. The CDR3 spells CASSLYASGVPDTQYF. DNA of the CDR3: TGTGCCAGCAGCTTATATGCTAGCGGGGTGCCAGATACGCAGTATTTT.

This clonotype was counted only a few times. J is TRBJ2-1 and V is TRBV6-1; TRBD2 might be the D (7 bases). V dropped 4 bases and J dropped 3 bases, with 13 bases sitting between them. Germline V gives CDR1 MNHNS, CDR2 SASEGT. The CDR3 loop spans 15 amino acids. CDR3 DNA: TGTGCCAGCAGTGCCCGAGGGGGGGTCTACAATGAGCAGTTCTTC. Translation: CASSARGGVYNEQFF.

There are a few counts of this clonotype. The chain couples TRBV3-1 to TRBJ2-7, with a possible D match to TRBD2 (5 bases). This CDR3 has 14 amino acids. Trimming removed 0 bases from V and 6 bases from J, with 12 bases in between. The germline V gene has CDR1 LGHDT and CDR2 YNNKEL (reference sequence). CDR3 protein: CASSQELRGGEQYF. The CDR3 bases are TGTGCCAGCAGCCAAGAACTTCGAGGAGGCGAGCAGTACTTC.

J is TRBJ1-5 and V is TRBV7-9, with 7 bases that match TRBD1. The CDR3 consists of 14 residues. The germline V gene has CDR1 SEHNR and CDR2 FQNEAQ (reference sequence). After removal of 4 bases from V and 6 bases from J, the junction contained 6 bases not matched to a gene. The CDR3 nucleotides read TGTGCCAGCAGCTCCGACAGGGACTCTCAGCCCCAGCATTTT. Protein sequence: CASSSDRDSQPQHF.

This clonotype has at least ten counts. At one boundary the junction diverges from the germline segment, which might be a read error. This sequence joins TRBV3-1 and TRBJ2-1; 15 positions match TRBD2. Germline CDR1 and CDR2: LGHDT and YNNKEL (reference sequence). The CDR3 has 14 residues. The CDR3 region has the DNA TGTGCCAGCAGCCAATGGACTAGCGGGGGGGCCGACGCGTTC. This translates into CASSQWTSGGADAF.

V and J are TRBV4-1 and TRBJ2-2; a weak D match, TRBD1 (6 bases). CDR1 is MGHRA and CDR2 is YSYEKL in the germline V gene. The CDR3 covers 14 residues. V lost 3 bases and J 4 bases, leaving 9 bases between the germline ends. For the CDR3, the DNA is TGCGCCAGCAGCCATGGCAGGGGCACCGGGGAGCTGTTTTTT. Residues: CASSHGRGTGELFF.

This chain connects TRBV4-2 to TRBJ2-3, with 10 bases identical to TRBD2. The ends lost 0 bases at V and 2 bases at J; junction bases unmatched: 5. The V gene's germline CDR1 is LGHNA and CDR2 YNFKEQ. CDR3 length equals 17 residues. CDR3 in amino acids: CASSQDRSGGFTDTQYF. The DNA for the CDR3 is TGTGCCAGCAGCCAAGATCGTAGCGGGGGGTTCACAGATACGCAGTATTTT.

This clonotype was seen a handful of times. The V call is TRBV7-3, the J call TRBJ2-5; 9 bases fit TRBD2. This CDR3 contains 15 residues. Germline CDR1 and CDR2: SGHTA and FQGTGA. J lost 4 bases, V lost 5 bases, and 8 bases had no gene match. The CDR3 nucleotides are TGTGCCAGCAGCATTAGCGGGGGTACTGGAGAGACCCAGTACTTC. This codes for CASSISGGTGETQYF. The full variable domain, its missing parts supplied by reference TRBV7-3 and TRBJ2-5, is GAGVSQTPSNKVTEKGKYVELRCDPISGHTALYWYRQSLGQGPEFLIYFQGTGAADDSGLPNDRFFAVRPEGSVSTLKIQRTERGDSAVYLCASSISGGTGETQYFGPGTRLLVL.

The rearrangement links TRBV7-9 to TRBJ1-5; 8 nucleotides line up with TRBD1. This CDR3 has 16 residues. V lost 5 bases and J lost 0; bases outside the gene matches: 6. CDR1 and CDR2 from the germline V gene are SEHNR and FQNEAQ (reference sequence). The CDR3 nucleotides read TGTGCCAGCAGCGGCCCGACAGGGGATAGCAATCAGCCCCAGCATTTT. Translated: CASSGPTGDSNQPQHF.

This clonotype was picked up a small number of times. V is TRBV10-3 and J is TRBJ2-1; D may be TRBD2 (7 bases). CDR3 length equals 15 residues. V was shortened by 6 bases and J by 2 bases, with 14 bases between the two germline ends. Germline assignment: CDR1 ENHRY and CDR2 SYGVKD. CDR3 amino acids: CAISPGGGPYNEQFF. Written as DNA, the CDR3 is TGTGCCATCAGCCCAGGCGGGGGCCCCTACAATGAGCAGTTCTTC.

This chain links TRBV5-5 with TRBJ2-7; no clear D. V was clipped by 2 bases and J by 7 bases, with 7 bases between them. Germline loops: CDR1 SGHKS, CDR2 YYEKEE (reference sequence). This CDR3 is built from 11 residues. DNA of the CDR3: TGTGCCAGCAGCTTTTTGCGGGAGCAGTACTTC. Protein: CASSFLREQYF.

At least ten counts were recorded for this clonotype. J is TRBJ2-5 and V is TRBV5-1; D is possibly TRBD1 or TRBD2 (6 bases each). Trimming took 3 bases from V and 0 from J, leaving 18 bases between them. CDR3 length: 17 residues. Per germline, CDR1 SGHRS and CDR2 YFSETQ. Written as DNA, the CDR3 is TGCGCCAGCAGCTCCCCCAGAGGGGGGCCGGACCAAGAGACCCAGTACTTC. Amino acids: CASSSPRGGPDQETQYF.

This clonotype came up a few times. The chain links TRBV7-3 to TRBJ2-2; TRBD2 is a possible D gene (7 bases). The germline V gene has CDR1 SGHTA and CDR2 FQGTGA. There are 16 residues in the CDR3. V lost 4 bases, J lost 4 bases, and 16 bases lay in between. CDR3 coding DNA: TGTGCCAGCAGCTCCCCCTGGGGGGGCGGCACCGGGGAGCTGTTTTTT. Encoded protein: CASSSPWGGGTGELFF.

The chain carries TRBV7-8 and TRBJ1-1, with a tentative D call TRBD1 (5 bases). The CDR3 runs to 13 residues. V lost 2 bases, J lost 3 bases, and 7 bases lay in between. CDR1 and CDR2 (germline): SGHVS, FQNEAQ. The CDR3, as DNA: TGTGCCAGCAGCTTACGGACATACACTGAAGCTTTCTTT. It is translated as CASSLRTYTEAFF.

This clonotype was counted many times. The V call is TRBV29-1, the J call TRBJ2-2; D is perhaps TRBD1 (5 bases). Per the germline V gene, CDR1 is SQVTM and CDR2 is ANQGSEA. Trimming removed 3 bases at V and 4 bases at J, with 9 bases between. The CDR3 loop spans 13 amino acids. The CDR3 nucleotides read TGCAGCGTTGAGGGGCCGATCACCGGGGAGCTGTTTTTT. Translating it yields CSVEGPITGELFF.

Ten or more counts support this clonotype. The chain uses TRBV5-4 and TRBJ2-7; D remains unclear. The length of the CDR3 is 11 residues. Germline CDR1 SGHNT, CDR2 YYREEE (reference sequence). Trimming took off 0 bases at V and 7 bases at J, with 5 bases between the two ends. DNA for the CDR3: TGTGCCAGCAGCTTGGTAGGAGAGCAGTACTTC. It specifies CASSLVGEQYF.

This clonotype was picked up a small number of times. This rearrangement joins TRBV5-1 to TRBJ2-1, with 9 bases matching TRBD1. With 6 bases clipped from V and 7 bases from J, the junction kept 14 bases outside the gene matches. CDR1 SGHRS and CDR2 YFSETQ come from the germline V gene. The CDR3 spans 16 residues. The CDR3 loop is CASIPMAGTGQNEQFF. In DNA form, the CDR3 reads TGCGCCAGCATTCCCATGGCCGGGACAGGGCAAAATGAGCAGTTCTTC.

The sample holds a few counts of this clonotype. This chain links TRBV7-9 with TRBJ2-2; 9 bases fit TRBD1. Trimming removed 5 bases from V and 5 bases from J; junction bases left unmatched: 9. This CDR3 is built from 16 residues. Germline V CDR1 and CDR2: SEHNR, FQNEAQ (reference sequence). In nucleotides, the CDR3 is TGTGCCAGCAGCGCCCGAACAGGGGGCGAGACCGGGGAGCTGTTTTTT. Amino acid sequence: CASSARTGGETGELFF.

The chain joins TRBV4-3 to TRBJ1-5, with 7 bases identical to TRBD1. CDR1 is LGHNA, CDR2 YSLEER, per germline. This CDR3 is built from 20 residues. V shed 0 bases and J 4 bases; nucleotides not matched to a gene: 18. The CDR3 spells CASSQEPRDSLTRDNQPQHF. The CDR3 DNA follows: TGCGCCAGCAGCCAAGAGCCCCGGGACAGTCTAACGCGAGATAATCAGCCCCAGCATTTT.

This clonotype has more than one count but fewer than ten. The rearrangement uses TRBV12-3 or TRBV12-4 and TRBJ2-4; D is ambiguous. V was shortened by 8 bases and J by 8 bases, with 10 bases between the two germline ends. The length of the CDR3 is 11 residues. The CDR3 bases are TGTGCCAGCGCCGTCAGCGACATTCAGTACTTC. This encodes CASAVSDIQYF.

In its sample, this clonotype was seen many times. The chain links TRBV6-4 to TRBJ2-1; 10 nucleotides align to TRBD2. V shed 4 bases, J shed 0 bases, and the junction held 0 bases outside the gene matches. CDR1 and CDR2 (germline): MRHNA, SNTAGT. The length of the CDR3 is 15 residues. The CDR3 DNA is TGTGCCAGCAGTGCTAGCGGGGGCTCCTACAATGAGCAGTTCTTC. It specifies CASSASGGSYNEQFF.

This clonotype was seen more than once but under ten times. The genes are TRBV7-8 and TRBJ2-3; D gene unclear. Germline CDR1 reads SGHVS; CDR2 reads FQNEAQ. Trimming stripped 4 bases from V and 4 bases from J, with 6 bases between. The CDR3 sequence is 12 residues long. CDR3 region: CASSSIADTQYF. CDR3 coding DNA: TGTGCCAGCAGCTCGATAGCAGATACGCAGTATTTT.

The chain links TRBV7-9 to TRBJ2-3; TRBD1 agrees at 9 bases. This CDR3 contains 22 residues. Germline V gives CDR1 SEHNR, CDR2 FQNEAQ (reference sequence). V was pared by 5 bases and J by 0 bases, with 24 bases of the junction left unmatched. Here the CDR3 reads CASSTSIMNPGQGILSTDTQYF. The CDR3 coding sequence is TGTGCCAGCAGCACTAGCATCATGAACCCGGGACAGGGTATTCTTAGCACAGATACGCAGTATTTT. Supplemented by reference TRBV7-9 and TRBJ2-3, the full variable domain reads DTGVSQNPRHKITKRGQNVTFRCDPISEHNRLYWYRQTLGQGPEFLTYFQNEAQLEKSRLLSDRFSAERPKGSFSTLEIQRTEQGDSAMYLCASSTSIMNPGQGILSTDTQYFGPGTRLTVL.

This clonotype was recorded many times. The chain has TRBV5-1 and TRBJ2-7, with D perhaps TRBD1 or TRBD2 (6 bases each). CDR3 length: 14 residues. Germline V gene data show CDR1 as SGHRS and CDR2 as YFSETQ. Trimming left V 3 bases short and J 3 bases short, with 13 bases between. CDR3 loop: CASSSGGTNYEQYV. The CDR3 region has the DNA TGCGCCAGCAGCTCTGGAGGGACAAACTACGAGCAGTACGTC.

This clonotype has only a few counts. The chain is built from TRBV27 and TRBJ2-7, with D possibly TRBD2 on 5 matching bases. Germline V gene sequence: CDR1 MNHEY, CDR2 SMNVEV (reference sequence). V was shortened by 5 bases and J by 0 bases, with 14 bases between the two germline ends. CDR3 size: 15 residues. The CDR3 DNA sequence: TGTGCCAGCAGTCCCGGACTTCCGAACTCCTACGAGCAGTACGTC. It specifies CASSPGLPNSYEQYV.

This sequence joins TRBV6-5 and TRBJ2-7, with D maybe TRBD2 (5 bases). Germline values: CDR1 MNHEY, CDR2 SVGAGI. V lost 6 bases and J 7 bases, leaving 13 bases between the germline ends. The CDR3 sequence is 12 residues long. CDR3 coding DNA: TGTGCCAGCAGCTTAAACCCGGGGGAGCAGTACTTC. Amino acid sequence: CASSLNPGEQYF.

This clonotype was observed a handful of times. This chain links TRBV3-1 with TRBJ2-5; 12 bases fit TRBD2. V was pared by 4 bases and J by 2 bases, with 5 bases of the junction left unmatched. CDR3 size: 16 residues. CDR1 and CDR2 (germline): LGHDT, YNNKEL (reference sequence). Here the CDR3 DNA reads TGTGCCAGCAGCCCCATGACTAGCGGGGGACAAGAGACCCAGTACTTC. It translates to CASSPMTSGGQETQYF.

The CDR3 spells CASSSWDGLAKNIQYF. CDR3 bases: TGTGCCAGCAGCTCTTGGGACGGGCTAGCCAAAAACATTCAGTACTTC. V usage is TRBV7-9 and J usage is TRBJ2-4; D is possibly TRBD1 or TRBD2 (5 bases each). With 4 bases removed from V and 0 bases from J, the gap between germline ends came to 13 bases. Germline V gives CDR1 SEHNR, CDR2 FQNEAQ (reference sequence). The CDR3 totals 16 residues.